This is a list of T cell receptor beta chains from one sample in a study of shared T cell receptors in the human thymus. Sequencing was performed with immunoSEQ multiplex PCR; in TCRdb, only in-frame clones are kept and a portion is missing. Of some 660,000 clones listed, approximately 87% were seen once; the top ten hold 0.0094%. The same specimen was also included in a second study, on human thymus T cells.

Sequenced input: thymocytes. The receptors originated from a boy in the first two years of life with a congenital heart defect. The conserved cysteine and the conserved F or W are not part of the CDR3 here. Clone size is shown for a subset of rows, as once, few, many or a class of expanded clone.

v_gene	len	abundance	j_gene	CDR3aa
TRBV5-4	14	-	TRBJ1-1	ASLKDRGRGNTEAF
TRBV7-9	14	-	TRBJ2-7	ASSLDGTSGSYEQY
TRBV27	12	-	TRBJ2-1	ASSHRGVGNEQF
TRBV11-2	17	-	TRBJ1-4	ASSLRSGSYSSTNEKLF
TRBV28	19	few	TRBJ2-3	ASSFPLERREGDIRADTQY
TRBV9	14	-	TRBJ1-2	ASSPSDWIFEYGYT
TRBV14	14	-	TRBJ2-1	ASSHRAGTVYNEQF
TRBV4-1	18	-	TRBJ2-2	ASSQDLRLRTGGRTGELF
TRBV5-5	12	-	TRBJ1-5	ASGPGVDNQPQH
TRBV7-2	16	-	TRBJ2-7	ASSRREGLAGILYEQY
TRBV7-9	13	-	TRBJ1-2	ASSHDRAGDYGYT
TRBV30	19	-	TRBJ2-7	AWTSRDPPGLAGGGIDEQY
TRBV7-2	12	-	TRBJ2-5	ASSSPGNRETQY
TRBV28	14	-	TRBJ1-5	ASSFGGSPSNQPQH
TRBV5-4	14	once	TRBJ2-3	ASSPSTRVSTDTQY
TRBV30	15	-	TRBJ2-6	AWAAGWYGSGANVLT
TRBV11-2	13	-	TRBJ2-7	ASSQEDRGHYEQY
TRBV19	12	-	TRBJ2-3	ASSRGTDYDTQY
TRBV4-3	14	-	TRBJ2-1	ASSQGWLADYNEQF
TRBV19	12	-	TRBJ1-6	ASTEGDHNSPLH
TRBV18	14	-	TRBJ2-7	ASSPPGKLGSYEQY
TRBV7-9	15	-	TRBJ1-3	ASSLAGQGSSGNTIY
TRBV28	15	once	TRBJ1-5	ASSLLARQGRYQPQH
TRBV5-1	12	-	TRBJ2-7	ASSFRLASYEQY
TRBV7-2	16	once	TRBJ2-5	ASSLRPRERGDVETQY
TRBV5-6	11	-	TRBJ1-1	ASSPGGNTEAF
TRBV4-3	18	-	TRBJ2-5	ASSRPPVVAGEKYQETQY
TRBV5-6	13	-	TRBJ2-2	ASSFIPPNTGELF
TRBV5-6	11	-	TRBJ2-1	ASAVPRNNEQF
TRBV19	15	once	TRBJ1-1	ASRRALNTTGNTEAF
TRBV5-1	18	-	TRBJ2-1	ASSYGLAGAPEDLWNEQF
TRBV6-5	14	-	TRBJ1-3	ASSYSGGSSGNTIY
TRBV27	14	-	TRBJ2-3	ASTPHGGIVTDTQY
TRBV28	17	-	TRBJ1-1	ASSLRWRAHPSMNTEAF
TRBV5-6	13	-	TRBJ1-2	ASSPTGRHQGGYT
TRBV4-2	14	-	TRBJ1-2	ASSHDLTVLPYGYT
TRBV4-2	13	-	TRBJ1-5	ASSHDPGKDQPQH
TRBV27	10	-	TRBJ1-2	ASYARVHGYT
TRBV25-1	15	-	TRBJ2-3	ASSEATSAASTDTQY
TRBV6-1	11	-	TRBJ2-1	ASSEGQGLEQF
TRBV28	14	-	TRBJ2-3	ASRGGTSPRPDTQY
TRBV6-5	14	-	TRBJ2-7	ASSYSRTHSSYEQY
TRBV6-1	13	-	-	ASRGIAGGLYEQY
TRBV19	10	-	TRBJ1-2	ASSTGTYGYT
TRBV30	11	-	TRBJ1-5	AWSVHRNQPQH